One and the same sample provided the 19 T cell receptor beta chains below, sequenced in a study of shared clonotypes between healthy human individuals. Sequenced by immunoSEQ multiplex PCR; TCRdb stores in-frame clones only, minus some. The table lists about 2.4 million clones, around 94% of them singletons. The sequenced material came from naive CD4+ T cells sorted from blood. Subset in this sample: CD45RA+ positively selected. The receptors shown here come from a young man in good health.

Here the CDR3 reads CASGAGEAFF. The CDR3 DNA is TGTGCCAGTGGGGCAGGTGAAGCTTTCTTT. V and J are TRBV19 and TRBJ1-1; D is perhaps TRBD1 (5 bases). The CDR3 has 10 residues. CDR1 is LNHDA, CDR2 SQIVND, per germline (reference sequence). V was pared by 8 bases and J by 7 bases, with 8 bases between.

This clone was counted a single time. The rearrangement links TRBV2 to TRBJ1-3; 10 bases align to TRBD1. CDR1 SNHLY and CDR2 FYNNEI come from the germline V gene. J lost 2 bases, V lost 7 bases, and 5 bases had no gene match. The CDR3 is 15 amino acids. CDR3 nucleotides: TGTGCCAGCAATAGACAGGGGGCGGCTGGAAACACCATATATTTT. It translates to CASNRQGAAGNTIYF.

Note on this clone: This sample includes further DNA sequences coding for the same CDR3. The genes are TRBV5-1 and TRBJ1-2; TRBD1 agrees at 9 bases. V was pared by 0 bases and J by 8 bases, with 5 bases of the junction left unmatched. The CDR3 is made up of 14 amino acids. The germline V gene encodes CDR1 SGHRS and CDR2 YFSETQ. The CDR3 DNA follows: TGCGCCAGCAGCTTGGAGGGACAGGGAGGAGGCTACACCTTC. This gives the protein CASSLEGQGGGYTF.

The chain couples TRBV4-1 to TRBJ2-3, with D possibly TRBD1 on 5 matching bases. V lost 6 bases and J lost 2, with 18 bases in between. Germline CDR1 reads MGHRA; CDR2 reads YSYEKL. The CDR3 is 16 amino acids. CDR3 region: CASRQLEQAPTDTQYF. The CDR3 nucleotides are TGCGCCAGCAGACAGTTAGAACAGGCCCCCACAGATACGCAGTATTTT.

As for this clone: This same CDR3 is encoded by further DNA sequences in the sample. V usage is TRBV5-1 and J usage is TRBJ2-5; 10 bases line up with TRBD2. The length of the CDR3 is 16 residues. In germline, CDR1 is SGHRS, CDR2 YFSETQ. The V segment lost 1 base and the J segment 2 bases; nucleotides outside the gene matches: 5. The CDR3 nucleotides are TGCGCCAGCAGCTTGTCCTTAGCGGGGGGTCAAGAGACCCAGTACTTC. It is translated as CASSLSLAGGQETQYF.

The V gene is TRBV6-6, the J gene TRBJ1-4; D is undetermined. This CDR3 comprises 12 residues. The germline V gene has CDR1 MNHNY and CDR2 SVGAGI (reference sequence). V gave up 6 bases and J gave up 5 bases, with 7 bases separating them. CDR3 region: CASRPVNEKLFF. CDR3 sequence (DNA): TGTGCCAGCAGGCCGGTAAATGAAAAACTGTTTTTT.

V usage is TRBV30 and J usage is TRBJ2-1; D not resolved. Per germline, CDR1 GTSNPN and CDR2 SVGIG (reference sequence). This CDR3 is built from 10 residues. V gave up 5 bases and J gave up 8 bases, with 7 bases separating them. This CDR3 is CAWGWDEQFF. The CDR3 region has the DNA TGTGCCTGGGGATGGGATGAGCAGTTCTTC.

The chain links TRBV6-4 to TRBJ2-3; D may correspond to TRBD1 or TRBD2 (5 bases each). The CDR3 runs 11 residues. Per germline, CDR1 MRHNA and CDR2 SNTAGT. V gave up 6 bases and J gave up 14 bases, with 15 bases separating them. In nucleotides, the CDR3 is TGTGCCAGCAGGCCCGGGACCGGTCCGTATTTT. Its protein product is CASRPGTGPYF.

This clone was counted once. This chain joins TRBV6-6 and TRBJ2-5; TRBD2 agrees at 12 bases. The assigned J gene may be wrong: the sequence end matches TRBJ2-7 better. Germline assignment: CDR1 MNHNY and CDR2 SVGAGI (reference sequence). This CDR3 has 15 residues. CDR3 protein: CASSRGLAGWDEQYF. CDR3 DNA: TGTGCCAGCAGTCGTGGACTAGCGGGATGGGACGAGCAGTACTTC.

The chain couples TRBV13 to TRBJ2-1; TRBD2 might be the D (5 bases). This CDR3 is 14 amino acids long. The germline V gene has CDR1 PRHDT and CDR2 FYEKMQ (reference sequence). V lost 3 bases and J lost 12, with 18 bases in between. CDR3 amino acids: CASSLVDSLGSQFF. The CDR3 coding sequence is TGTGCCAGCAGCTTGGTGGACTCACTTGGGTCGCAGTTCTTC.

The chain carries TRBV6-5 and TRBJ1-4; no reliable D call. CDR3 length: 15 amino acids. CDR1 MNHEY and CDR2 SVGAGI come from the germline V gene. V lost 5 bases and J 5 bases, leaving 15 bases between the germline ends. CDR3 loop: CASSRNTAVNEKLFF. The CDR3 nucleotides are TGTGCCAGCAGTCGCAACACGGCTGTCAATGAAAAACTGTTTTTT.

The CDR3 protein is CASSFGPTRSGELFF. The CDR3 region has the DNA TGTGCCAGCAGCTTTGGGCCCACCCGGTCCGGGGAGCTGTTTTTT. The chain joins TRBV7-9 to TRBJ2-2; the D is unclear. The CDR3 contains 15 residues. Trimming left V 3 bases short and J 6 bases short, with 14 bases between. The germline gives CDR1 SEHNR, CDR2 FQNEAQ (reference sequence).

V is TRBV6-5 and J is TRBJ1-2; 7 bases agree with TRBD1. The CDR3 consists of 13 residues. The J segment lost 8 bases and the V segment lost 7 bases, leaving 10 bases of the junction unmatched. Per the germline V gene, CDR1 is MNHEY and CDR2 is SVGAGI. The CDR3 region has the DNA TGTGCCAGCACCGCGGACAGGCGGGAAGGCTACACCTTC. Its translation is CASTADRREGYTF.

This clone was detected once. The same CDR3 arises from other DNA sequences in this sample as well. The chain couples TRBV5-4 to TRBJ1-3; D not resolved. The V gene's germline CDR1 is SGHNT and CDR2 YYREEE (reference sequence). Trimming took off 0 bases at V and 1 base at J, with 5 bases between the two ends. This CDR3 has 14 amino acids. Written as DNA, the CDR3 is TGTGCCAGCAGCTTGGCCGGATCTGGAAACACCATATATTTT. Residues: CASSLAGSGNTIYF.

As concerns this clone: The sample contains more than one DNA sequence encoding this CDR3. This chain links TRBV19 with TRBJ1-5, with D uncertain. CDR3 size: 13 residues. Germline assignment: CDR1 LNHDA and CDR2 SQIVND (reference sequence). V was clipped by 4 bases and J by 0 bases, with 4 bases between them. CDR3 loop: CASSRDSNQPQHF. In nucleotides, the CDR3 is TGTGCCAGTAGTAGAGATAGCAATCAGCCCCAGCATTTT.

CDR3 amino acids: CASSLEGWSAVSNTEAFF. The CDR3 DNA reads TGCGCCAGCAGCTTGGAGGGGTGGAGCGCCGTCTCTAACACTGAAGCTTTCTTT. The gene calls are TRBV5-1 and TRBJ1-1; TRBD1 is a possible D gene (5 bases). Germline V gene sequence: CDR1 SGHRS, CDR2 YFSETQ. Deletions cut 0 bases from V and 2 bases from J, with 20 bases between. This CDR3 contains 18 residues. The variable domain in full, with the rest retrieved from reference TRBV5-1 and TRBJ1-1, is KAGVTQTPRYLIKTRGQQVTLSCSPISGHRSVSWYQQTPGQGLQFLFEYFSETQRNKGNFPGRFSGRQFSNSRSEMNVSTLELGDSALYLCASSLEGWSAVSNTEAFFGQGTRLTVV.

The chain uses TRBV2 and TRBJ2-7, with 9 bases aligning to TRBD1. From germline, CDR1 is SNHLY and CDR2 FYNNEI. V gave up 7 bases and J gave up 2 bases; unmatched junction bases: 9. The CDR3 length is 15 residues. Here the CDR3 reads CASKGGRTGAYEQYF. The CDR3 DNA reads TGTGCCAGCAAGGGGGGGAGGACAGGGGCCTACGAGCAGTACTTC.

Points on this clone: Distinct nucleotide sequences in the sample also encode this CDR3. The rearrangement links TRBV5-1 to TRBJ1-3, with TRBD1 matching over 7 bases. CDR1 SGHRS and CDR2 YFSETQ come from the germline V gene. Trimming removed 0 bases from V and 2 bases from J; junction bases left unmatched: 2. This CDR3 is 15 amino acids long. The CDR3 sequence: CASSLGTGAGNTIYF. CDR3 bases: TGCGCCAGCAGCTTGGGAACAGGGGCTGGAAACACCATATATTTT.

The CDR3 DNA sequence: TGCGCCAGTAGTCACGGGGGCGCGGCCGGGGAGCTGTTTTTT. It encodes CASSHGGAAGELFF. The rearrangement uses TRBV5-1 and TRBJ2-2; the D gene could be TRBD1 or TRBD2 (6 bases each). CDR1 SGHRS and CDR2 YFSETQ come from the germline V gene. Between the trimmed V and J ends, which lost 8 bases and 6 bases, there was a span of 17 bases. This CDR3 has 14 amino acids.